The rows below give T cell receptor beta chains drawn from one sample of a study of blood T cell repertoires in COVID-19. Only in-frame clones appear in the TCRdb table, and some are missing; sequencing was by immunoSEQ multiplex PCR. The sample lists about 160,000 clones, approximately 79% occurring once. The sequenced sample consisted of PBMCs or T cells enriched from blood (not recorded which). The receptor set was obtained from a man aged 45-60 years who had recovered from COVID-19. Both conserved end residues are part of each CDR3. The order of the fields is clone size, D gene, V gene, J gene, CDR3 DNA, CDR3 protein. The D gene is left open where the match is weak. Not all rows give a size; the values are once, few, many and, for expanded clones, a class.

>few|NA|TRBV30|TRBJ2-7
TGTGCCTGGAGTGTAGGGGCAGGGGACTACGAGCAGTACTTC
CAWSVGAGDYEQYF
>once|TRBD1|TRBV3-1/TRBV3-2|TRBJ2-3
TGTGCCAGCAGCCAAGATCGGACAGGGTTTGCGCAGTATTTT
CASSQDRTGFAQYF
>NA|NA|TRBV2|TRBJ1-1
TGTGCCAGCCGACAGATGATGAACACTGAAGCTTTCTTT
CASRQMMNTEAFF
>few|TRBD2|TRBV6-1|TRBJ2-5
TGTGCCAGCAGTGCAGGAACCCTGCCCGGGGGGGAGACCCAGTACTTC
CASSAGTLPGGETQYF
>NA|NA|TRBV11-2|TRBJ2-7
TGTGCCAGCAGCCTCACCGACCTGGGGCCCTACGAGCAGTACTTC
CASSLTDLGPYEQYF
>NA|TRBD1|TRBV7-6|TRBJ2-6
TGTGCCAGCAGCTCCCGGACAGGGGGCGCATCTGGGGCCAACGTCCTGACTTTC
CASSSRTGGASGANVLTF
>NA|NA|TRBV5-5|TRBJ1-4
TGTGCCAGCAGCTTGTCGCCGACAGCAACTAATGAAAAACTGTTTTTT
CASSLSPTATNEKLFF
>NA|NA|TRBV30|TRBJ1-2
TGTGCCGGCAAACGCAGGGGTATCAACTATGGCTACACCTTC
CAGKRRGINYGYTF
>NA|TRBD2|TRBV4-3|TRBJ2-7
TGCGCCAGCAGCCAAGATCTCCGGGGGGCCTACGAGCAGTACTTC
CASSQDLRGAYEQYF
>NA|TRBD1|TRBV5-4|TRBJ1-2
TGTGCCAGCAGCTGGGACAGGGGATATGGCTACACCTTC
CASSWDRGYGYTF
>NA|NA|TRBV6-5|TRBJ2-3
TGTGCCAGCAGTTACTCTTCAGGGATAGATACGCAGTATTTT
CASSYSSGIDTQYF
>NA|TRBD2|TRBV3-1/TRBV3-2|TRBJ2-1
TGTGCCAGCAGCCAAAATTTGGGACTAGCGGTTTTCTCCTACAATGAGCAGTTCTTC
CASSQNLGLAVFSYNEQFF
>once|TRBD1|TRBV19|TRBJ1-2
TGTGCCAGTAGCGGCGGACAGGGAATCTATGGCTACACCTTC
CASSGGQGIYGYTF
>NA|TRBD2|TRBV7-8|TRBJ2-5
TGTGCCAGCAGCTTAGCGGGACTAGTGGGGACCCAGTACTTC
CASSLAGLVGTQYF
>NA|TRBD2|TRBV7-3|TRBJ2-2
TGTGCCAGCAGCTTATCTAGTAGCGGGGACACCGGGGAGCTGTTTTTT
CASSLSSSGDTGELFF
>NA|NA|TRBV7-9|TRBJ1-1
TGTGCCAGCAGCCGTCAGGGTAACACTGAAGCTTTCTTT
CASSRQGNTEAFF
>NA|TRBD1|TRBV4-3|TRBJ1-2
TGCGCCAGCAGCCAAGACGGCGGACAGGGCTATGGCTACACCTTC
CASSQDGGQGYGYTF
>once|NA|TRBV7-8|TRBJ1-5
TGTGCCAGCAGCTTAATTCAGGGAAATCAGCCCCAGCATTTT
CASSLIQGNQPQHF
>NA|NA|TRBV19|TRBJ1-2
TGTGCCAGTAGTATTTGGACATCGCGAGGCTACACCTTC
CASSIWTSRGYTF
>NA|TRBD2|TRBV11-3|TRBJ2-7
TGTGCCAGCAGCACCCGGACTAGTCCCTCCTACGAGCAGTACTTC
CASSTRTSPSYEQYF